This record covers a single T cell receptor (beta chain). Seattle patient enrollment occurred during active infection, with longitudinal follow-up thereafter. CDR3 length: 15 amino acids. J was trimmed by 7 bases and V by 4 bases; bases with no gene match: 8. CDR1 MDHEN and CDR2 SYDVKM come from the germline V gene. This sample is part of a study of blood T cell repertoires in COVID-19. Sequencing used immunoSEQ multiplex PCR; TCRdb keeps in-frame clones, though not all of them. The data hold approximately 500,000 clones, with 70% to 90% observed a single time. The chain is built from TRBV28 and TRBJ2-1, with TRBD1 matching over 9 bases. The sample comprised peripheral blood. This receptor was identified in a woman in her forties or fifties with COVID-19, enrolled during active disease. The CDR3 sequence: CASSSSGTGLNEQFF. CDR3 DNA sequence: TGTGCCAGCAGTTCTTCCGGGACAGGGTTGAATGAGCAGTTCTTC.